Following are 2 T cell receptor beta chains from one sample sequenced in a study of blood T cell repertoires in COVID-19. Using immunoSEQ multiplex PCR, the repertoire was profiled, and TCRdb retains in-frame clones only, with some absent. The table has thousands of clones, approximately 93% seen once; the top ten hold under 2%. The specimen was peripheral blood. The receptor source for this set is a human donor in a cohort sampled during active COVID-19.

The genes are TRBV6-2 or TRBV6-3 and TRBJ2-4, with 9 bases matching TRBD1. Trimming cost V 4 bases and J 3 bases; bases outside gene matches: 7. This CDR3 comprises 16 residues. The V gene's germline CDR1 is MNHEY and CDR2 SVGEGT. The CDR3 DNA is TGTGCCAGCAGTTTCGACAGGGGGTCGGTCAAAAACATTCAGTACTTC. Its translation is CASSFDRGSVKNIQYF.

The chain combines TRBV15 with TRBJ2-1, with 9 bases that match TRBD2. With V trimmed by 8 bases and J by 11 bases, 13 bases remained unmatched. Germline V gene data show CDR1 as LNHNV and CDR2 as YYDKDF (reference sequence). The CDR3 loop spans 14 amino acids. The CDR3 nucleotides read TGTGCCACCGGTCGCGGGGGGGACCTCTTGAAGCAGTTCTTC. This codes for CATGRGGDLLKQFF.